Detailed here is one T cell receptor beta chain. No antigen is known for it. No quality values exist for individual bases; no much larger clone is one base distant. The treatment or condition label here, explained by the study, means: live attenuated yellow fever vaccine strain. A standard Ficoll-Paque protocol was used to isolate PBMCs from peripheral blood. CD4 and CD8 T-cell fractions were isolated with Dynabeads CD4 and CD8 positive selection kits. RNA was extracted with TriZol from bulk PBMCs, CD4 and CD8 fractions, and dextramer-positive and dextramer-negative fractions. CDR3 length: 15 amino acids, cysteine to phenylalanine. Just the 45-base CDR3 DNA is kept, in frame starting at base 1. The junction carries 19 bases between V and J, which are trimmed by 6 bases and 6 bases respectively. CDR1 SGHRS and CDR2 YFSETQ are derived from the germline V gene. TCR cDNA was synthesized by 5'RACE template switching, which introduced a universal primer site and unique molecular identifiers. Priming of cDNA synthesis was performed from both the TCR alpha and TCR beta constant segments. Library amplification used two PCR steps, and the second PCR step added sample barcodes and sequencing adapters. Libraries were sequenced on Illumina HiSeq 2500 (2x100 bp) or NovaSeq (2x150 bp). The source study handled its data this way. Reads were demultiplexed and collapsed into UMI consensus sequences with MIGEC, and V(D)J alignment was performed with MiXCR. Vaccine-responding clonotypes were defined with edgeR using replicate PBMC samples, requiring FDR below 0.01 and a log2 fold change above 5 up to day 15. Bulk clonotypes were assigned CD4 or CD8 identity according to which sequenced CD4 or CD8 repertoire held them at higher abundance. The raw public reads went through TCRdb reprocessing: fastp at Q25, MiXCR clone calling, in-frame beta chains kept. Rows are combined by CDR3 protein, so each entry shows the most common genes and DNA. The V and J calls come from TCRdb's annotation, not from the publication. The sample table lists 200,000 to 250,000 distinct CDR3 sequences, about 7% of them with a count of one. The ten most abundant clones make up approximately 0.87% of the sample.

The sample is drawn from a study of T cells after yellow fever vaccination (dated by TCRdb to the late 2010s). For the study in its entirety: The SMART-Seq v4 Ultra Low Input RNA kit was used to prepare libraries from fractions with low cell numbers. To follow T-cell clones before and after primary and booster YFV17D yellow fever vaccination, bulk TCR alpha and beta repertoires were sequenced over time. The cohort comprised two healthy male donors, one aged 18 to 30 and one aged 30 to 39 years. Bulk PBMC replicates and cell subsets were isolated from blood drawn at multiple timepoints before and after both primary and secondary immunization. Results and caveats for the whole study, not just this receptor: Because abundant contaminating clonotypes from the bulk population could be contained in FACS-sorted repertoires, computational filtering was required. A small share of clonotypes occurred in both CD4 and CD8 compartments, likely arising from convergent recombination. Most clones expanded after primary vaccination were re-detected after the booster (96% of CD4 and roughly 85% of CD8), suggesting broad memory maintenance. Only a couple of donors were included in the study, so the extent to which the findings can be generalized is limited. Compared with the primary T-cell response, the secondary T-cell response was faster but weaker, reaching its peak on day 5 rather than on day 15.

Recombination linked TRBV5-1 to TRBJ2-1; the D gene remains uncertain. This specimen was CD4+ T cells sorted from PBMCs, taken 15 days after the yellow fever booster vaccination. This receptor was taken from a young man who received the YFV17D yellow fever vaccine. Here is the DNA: TGCGCCAGCACCTTACTCTCCGTCCCCGGCAATGAGCAGTTCTTC. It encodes CASTLLSVPGNEQFF. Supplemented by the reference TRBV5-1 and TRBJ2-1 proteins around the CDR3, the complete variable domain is KAGVTQTPRYLIKTRGQQVTLSCSPISGHRSVSWYQQTPGQGLQFLFEYFSETQRNKGNFPGRFSGRQFSNSRSEMNVSTLELGDSALYLCASTLLSVPGNEQFFGPGTRLTVL.